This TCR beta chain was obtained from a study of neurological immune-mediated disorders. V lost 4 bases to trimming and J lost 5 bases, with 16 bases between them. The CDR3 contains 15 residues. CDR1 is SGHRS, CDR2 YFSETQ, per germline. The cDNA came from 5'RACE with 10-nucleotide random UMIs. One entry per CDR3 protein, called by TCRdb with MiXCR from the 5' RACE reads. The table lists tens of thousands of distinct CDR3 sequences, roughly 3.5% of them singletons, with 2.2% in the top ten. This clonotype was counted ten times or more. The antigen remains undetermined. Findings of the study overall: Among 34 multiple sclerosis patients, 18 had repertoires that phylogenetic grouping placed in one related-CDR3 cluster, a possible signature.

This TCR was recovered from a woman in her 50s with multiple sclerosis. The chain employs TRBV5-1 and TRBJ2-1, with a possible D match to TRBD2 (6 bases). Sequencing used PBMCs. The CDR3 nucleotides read TGCGCCAGCAGCCCCGGCCGTCTAGCGAACAATGAGCAGTTCTTC. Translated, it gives CASSPGRLANNEQFF.